This TCR beta chain was captured by sequencing in a study of cytomegalovirus exposure and HLA in healthy donors. Assay used: immunoSEQ multiplex PCR; TCRdb lists only in-frame clones, some missing. The data contain roughly 43,000 clones, approximately 90% of them seen just once; the ten biggest clones take up 5.5% to 6.5%. This CDR3 contains 16 residues. J was trimmed by 10 bases and V by 0 bases; bases with no gene match: 8. The germline V gene encodes CDR1 LGHNA and CDR2 YNFKEQ. The chain links TRBV4-2 to TRBJ2-3; 12 bases agree with TRBD2. The sequence was collected from a man younger than 35 in good health and CMV-seronegative. The material sequenced was PBMCs. Here the CDR3 DNA reads TGTGCCAGCAGCCAAGAGGCGCCGACTAGCGGGGGCCCGCAGTATTTT. Its translation: CASSQEAPTSGGPQYF.